Described below is a single T cell receptor beta chain sequence and its context. The antigen remains undetermined. Germline CDR1 and CDR2: MNHNY and SVGAGI (reference sequence). The CDR3 has 15 amino acids. Then a second PCR, running about 6 to 11 cycles, was carried out with a sample-barcoded 5' primer and a J-beta primer mix. TCRdb reprocessed the 5' RACE reads with MiXCR, giving one entry per CDR3 protein. The sample yields about 1.5 million distinct CDR3 sequences, approximately 43% seen once. These data belong to a study of blood T cells in healthy people across ages. Study-wide results and caveats: It was not possible, with unsorted PBMCs, to conclusively compare naive and antigen-experienced cells. Across samples, TCR beta diversity tracked strongly with naive T cell percentage.

Drawn from each donor were 8.5 to 10 milliliters of peripheral blood. V gene TRBV6-6 combines with J gene TRBJ2-1, with 10 bases fitting TRBD2. The J call may be mistaken, given a closer DNA end match to TRBJ2-7. The material sequenced was blood. This clonotype originated in a woman aged 18-35 years in good health. DNA of the CDR3: TGTGCCAGCAGTTACGTAGCGGGAGGTCGCAATGAGCAGTACTTC. Translated: CASSYVAGGRNEQYF.